Listed here are 31 T cell receptor beta chains from one sample, sequenced in a study of T cells in Graves' hyperthyroidism and ophthalmopathy. Amplification of TCR beta CDR3 regions was performed using RNA transcripts as template. The HTBI primer set drove a first-round RT-PCR of the TCR CDR3. From the multiplex PCR reads, TCRdb called clonotypes with MiXCR, one entry per CDR3 protein. The table lists about 840,000 distinct CDR3 sequences, 35% to 40% of them singletons. Sequencing was done on a sample of blood. These receptors were obtained from a man aged 18-30 years with Graves' hyperthyroidism.

The chain combines TRBV6-2 or TRBV6-3 with TRBJ1-1; no clear D. Germline CDR1 reads MNHEY; CDR2 reads SVGEGT. CDR3 size: 14 residues. Between the trimmed V and J ends, which lost 3 bases and 1 base, there was a span of 9 bases. The CDR3 DNA is TGTGCCAGCAGTTATCTAGGCAGGAACACTGAAGCTTTCTTT. Translating gives CASSYLGRNTEAFF.

This clonotype was counted between two and nine times. The V call is TRBV4-3, the J call TRBJ2-5; 13 bases agree with TRBD2. The CDR3 has 16 residues. Trimming cost V 2 bases and J 2 bases; bases outside gene matches: 2. From germline, CDR1 is LGHNA and CDR2 YSLEER. CDR3 sequence (DNA): TGCGCCAGCAGCCAACTACTAGCGGGAGGGCAAGAGACCCAGTACTTC. Protein sequence: CASSQLLAGGQETQYF.

The chain links TRBV3-1 to TRBJ1-1; D may be TRBD1 (6 bases). V lost 3 bases and J 6 bases, leaving 11 bases between the germline ends. The germline V gene encodes CDR1 LGHDT and CDR2 YNNKEL (reference sequence). The CDR3 covers 13 residues. The CDR3 DNA sequence: TGTGCCAGCAGCCAGGTATGGGGGCCTGAAGCTTTCTTT. It specifies CASSQVWGPEAFF.

This clonotype was picked up a small number of times. The rearrangement joins TRBV19 to TRBJ1-1; D call uncertain. V was clipped by 4 bases and J by 1 base, with 7 bases between them. CDR3 length: 13 residues. Germline CDR1 reads LNHDA; CDR2 reads SQIVND (reference sequence). CDR3 sequence reads: CASSTPKNTEAFF. The CDR3 nucleotides read TGTGCCAGTAGTACCCCCAAGAACACTGAAGCTTTCTTT.

The genes are TRBV20-1 and TRBJ2-7; unclear D gene. The CDR3 totals 13 residues. Deletions cut 0 bases from V and 2 bases from J, with 8 bases between. Germline V gene sequence: CDR1 DFQATT, CDR2 SNEGSKA (reference sequence). The CDR3 loop reads CSARDRTPYEQYF. Here the CDR3 DNA reads TGCAGTGCTAGAGACAGGACCCCCTACGAGCAGTACTTC.

In its sample, this clonotype was seen a few times. One end of the junction fails to match germline, which may point to a read error. This chain uses TRBV5-4 with TRBJ2-5; D possibly uses TRBD1 or TRBD2 (5 bases each). Germline assignment: CDR1 SGHNT and CDR2 YYREEE (reference sequence). The CDR3 has 14 amino acids. CDR3 nucleotides: TGCGCCAGCAGCAGGGACCTGGACGTGGAGACCCAGTACTTC. This translates into CASSRDLDVETQYF.

The CDR3 loop reads CASSIGSLNTEAFF. The CDR3 DNA reads TGTGCCAGTAGTATCGGCAGTTTGAACACTGAAGCTTTCTTT. The chain joins TRBV19 to TRBJ1-1, with unresolved D. V lost 3 bases and J lost 0, with 8 bases in between. This CDR3 contains 14 residues. CDR1 is LNHDA and CDR2 is SQIVND in the germline V gene (reference sequence).

The table lists this clonotype with a few counts. The chain links TRBV25-1 to TRBJ2-3; TRBD1 agrees at 8 bases. The CDR3 contains 15 residues. With 6 bases clipped from V and 3 bases from J, the junction kept 8 bases outside the gene matches. CDR1 and CDR2 from the germline V gene are MGHDK and SYGVNS. This chain's CDR3 is CASSQTGARTDTQYF. Written as DNA, the CDR3 is TGTGCCAGCAGCCAGACAGGGGCGAGGACAGATACGCAGTATTTT.

V and J are TRBV14 and TRBJ2-2; possible D gene TRBD1, 5 bases. CDR1 is SGHDN, CDR2 FVKESK, per germline. Trimming cost V 1 base and J 2 bases, with 11 bases left between them. The CDR3 spans 16 residues. CDR3 residues: CASSQVQGLNTGELFF. CDR3 nucleotides: TGTGCCAGCAGCCAAGTTCAGGGCCTAAACACCGGGGAGCTGTTTTTT.

This clonotype was seen many times. This rearrangement joins TRBV12-3 or TRBV12-4 to TRBJ2-5; 11 positions agree with TRBD1. This CDR3 comprises 14 residues. J gave up 3 bases and V 7 bases, and 4 bases lay outside the gene matches. The chain's CDR3 is CASIRTGGKETQYF. CDR3 DNA: TGTGCCAGCATTCGGACAGGGGGCAAAGAGACCCAGTACTTC.

The chain combines TRBV7-9 with TRBJ2-7; 10 nucleotides line up with TRBD1. The V gene end was trimmed by 1 base and the J gene end by 1 base; junction bases not matched to a gene: 10. The germline V gene has CDR1 SEHNR and CDR2 FQNEAQ (reference sequence). The CDR3 consists of 18 residues. The chain's CDR3 is CASSLESVTGGASYEQYF. The CDR3 DNA sequence: TGTGCCAGCAGCTTAGAATCCGTGACAGGGGGCGCTTCCTACGAGCAGTACTTC.

The table lists this clonotype with a few counts. J is TRBJ2-7 and V is TRBV5-5; no definite D call. CDR3 length: 13 amino acids. V was shortened by 3 bases and J by 5 bases, with 12 bases between the two germline ends. From germline, CDR1 is SGHKS and CDR2 YYEKEE (reference sequence). This chain's CDR3 is CASSSGSPNEQYF. The CDR3 nucleotides are TGTGCCAGCAGCTCTGGCAGCCCCAACGAGCAGTACTTC.

The chain carries TRBV19 and TRBJ1-1; tentatively, D is TRBD1 (6 bases). Trimming cost V 3 bases and J 0 bases, with 14 bases left between them. Germline V gene lookup returns CDR1 LNHDA and CDR2 SQIVND (reference sequence). CDR3 length equals 16 residues. For the CDR3, the DNA is TGTGCCAGTAGTATCCCTGGGGCAGGGGTGAACACTGAAGCTTTCTTT. Translated, it gives CASSIPGAGVNTEAFF. Looking up the rest from reference TRBV19 and TRBJ1-1 gives the full variable domain: DGGITQSPKYLFRKEGQNVTLSCEQNLNHDAMYWYRQDPGQGLRLIYYSQIVNDFQKGDIAEGYSVSREKKESFPLTVTSAQKNPTAFYLCASSIPGAGVNTEAFFGQGTRLTVV.

In the case of this clonotype: An end of the junction differs from the germline gene, which may be a read error. The CDR3 DNA is TGCGCCAGCAGCTTTGAAGGGGCGGAGAACACTGGGGCCAACGTCCTGACTTTC. Amino acids: CASSFEGAENTGANVLTF. This sequence joins TRBV7-2 and TRBJ2-6; D may be TRBD1 (5 bases). The CDR3 runs 18 residues. Germline V lookup: CDR1 SGHTA, CDR2 FQGNSA. The full variable domain, in which reference TRBV7-2 and TRBJ2-6 provide the parts outside the CDR3, is GAGVSQSPSNKVTEKGKDVELRCDPISGHTALYWYRQSLGQGLEFLIYFQGNSAPDKSGLPSDRFSAERTGGSVSTLTIQRTQQEDSAVYLCASSFEGAENTGANVLTFGAGSRLTVL.

This clonotype was seen a handful of times. The V and J genes are TRBV7-9 and TRBJ2-5; D is unclear. With 9 bases removed from V and 5 bases from J, the gap between germline ends came to 13 bases. The germline V gene has CDR1 SEHNR and CDR2 FQNEAQ (reference sequence). This CDR3 region has 12 residues. This CDR3 reads CASNFEGETQYF. Written as DNA, the CDR3 is TGTGCCAGTAACTTTGAAGGGGAGACCCAGTACTTC.

This clonotype showed up many times. This rearrangement joins TRBV6-6 to TRBJ1-5; 8 positions match TRBD1. The CDR3 runs to 14 residues. Trimming removed 2 bases from V and 5 bases from J; junction bases left unmatched: 2. The germline V gene has CDR1 MNHNY and CDR2 SVGAGI (reference sequence). The CDR3 here is CASSYDRGHQPQHF. The CDR3 DNA is TGTGCCAGCAGTTACGACAGGGGCCATCAGCCCCAGCATTTT.

On this clonotype itself: This may come from a read error, since a much larger clone is one base off. Since no conserved phenylalanine or tryptophan closes the CDR3, a read error is the likely cause. The V call is TRBV19, the J call TRBJ1-1; D ambiguous. V shed 5 bases and J shed 7 bases, with 11 bases lying between them. CDR1 and CDR2 from the germline V gene are LNHDA and SQIVND (reference sequence). The CDR3 spans 12 residues. DNA of the CDR3: TGTGCCAGTAGTCCACCCGTGGGTGAAGCTTTCCTT. It translates to CASSPPVGEAFL.

This clonotype was observed many times. The V gene is TRBV19, the J gene TRBJ1-5; 7 bases map to TRBD1. Germline-derived CDR1 and CDR2 are LNHDA and SQIVND (reference sequence). The V and J ends lost 7 bases and 6 bases, in that order; junction bases with no gene match: 3. The CDR3 length is 12 residues. The CDR3 loop is CASTNRGQPQHF. Here the CDR3 DNA reads TGTGCCAGTACCAACAGGGGTCAGCCCCAGCATTTT.

A few counts support this clonotype. This chain links TRBV9 with TRBJ1-3; D is uncertain. CDR3 length: 15 amino acids. The V end lost 0 bases, the J end lost 0 bases, and 7 bases lay between the germline ends. Germline V lookup: CDR1 SGDLS, CDR2 YYNGEE. The CDR3: CASSVDHNSGNTIYF. The CDR3 DNA is TGTGCCAGCAGCGTAGACCATAACTCTGGAAACACCATATATTTT.

The chain has TRBV25-1 and TRBJ2-5, with 7 bases identical to TRBD1. Losses at the gene ends were 4 bases for V and 4 bases for J; bases not matched to a gene: 12. The CDR3 covers 16 residues. The germline V gene encodes CDR1 MGHDK and CDR2 SYGVNS. CDR3 amino acids: CASSANKQGRRETQYF. The DNA of the CDR3 is TGTGCCAGCAGTGCTAACAAACAGGGGCGCAGAGAGACCCAGTACTTC.

In this sample, this clonotype turned up a few times. This chain connects TRBV11-2 to TRBJ1-5; 8 positions agree with TRBD1. Trimming took 4 bases from V and 7 from J; bases not matched to a gene: 9. CDR1 and CDR2 (germline): SGHAT, FQNNGV. CDR3 length equals 15 residues. The CDR3 reads CASSYPTGDGQPQHF. CDR3 DNA sequence: TGTGCCAGCAGCTACCCGACAGGGGATGGACAGCCCCAGCATTTT. The full variable domain, rest sourced from reference TRBV11-2 and TRBJ1-5, is EAGVAQSPRYKIIEKRQSVAFWCNPISGHATLYWYQQILGQGPKLLIQFQNNGVVDDSQLPKDRFSAERLKGVDSTLKIQPAKLEDSAVYLCASSYPTGDGQPQHFGDGTRLSIL.

This clonotype was observed many times. J is TRBJ1-5 and V is TRBV7-9; perhaps TRBD1 as D (5 bases). The V gene lost 2 bases and the J gene lost 2 bases, with 13 bases spanning the gap. The CDR3 is made up of 16 amino acids. Germline assignment: CDR1 SEHNR and CDR2 FQNEAQ (reference sequence). Written as DNA, the CDR3 is TGTGCCAGCAGCTTAAATGCAGGGAGAGGCAATCAGCCCCAGCATTTT. As protein: CASSLNAGRGNQPQHF.

The rearrangement joins TRBV7-9 to TRBJ1-1, with TRBD1 matching over 7 bases. Germline lookup yields CDR1 SEHNR and CDR2 FQNEAQ (reference sequence). This CDR3 contains 15 residues. Losses at the gene ends were 2 bases for V and 5 bases for J; bases not matched to a gene: 8. The CDR3 loop is CASSLYSGRGTEAFF. The CDR3 nucleotides are TGTGCCAGCAGCTTATATTCTGGCAGGGGGACTGAAGCTTTCTTT.

The chain links TRBV24-1 to TRBJ1-5; no reliable D call. Germline CDR1 KGHDR, CDR2 SFDVKD. V shed 9 bases and J shed 0 bases, with 14 bases lying between them. The CDR3 has 15 amino acids. The CDR3 region is CATLPEDFSNQPQHF. Written as DNA, the CDR3 is TGTGCCACCCTCCCGGAGGACTTTAGCAATCAGCCCCAGCATTTT.

The sample holds many counts of this clonotype. This chain uses TRBV7-9 with TRBJ1-2, with D unresolved. This CDR3 contains 13 residues. Germline V gives CDR1 SEHNR, CDR2 FQNEAQ (reference sequence). Trimming removed 5 bases at V and 7 bases at J, with 14 bases between. The CDR3 reads CASSPSQTGGYTF. The CDR3 DNA reads TGTGCCAGCAGCCCCAGCCAGACCGGTGGCTACACCTTC.

The chain uses TRBV7-9 and TRBJ1-2; D call uncertain. The V and J ends lost 3 bases and 10 bases respectively, with 9 bases between them. This CDR3 comprises 11 residues. CDR1 and CDR2 (germline): SEHNR, FQNEAQ (reference sequence). The CDR3 spells CASSLSDNYTF. The CDR3 nucleotides are TGTGCCAGCAGCTTGTCTGACAACTACACCTTC.

This rearrangement joins TRBV9 to TRBJ2-7, with TRBD2 matching over 7 bases. Per germline, CDR1 SGDLS and CDR2 YYNGEE. CDR3 length equals 14 residues. The V gene end was trimmed by 4 bases and the J gene end by 6 bases; junction bases not matched to a gene: 10. The CDR3: CASSPRTSSVEQYF. The CDR3 bases are TGTGCCAGCAGCCCCCGGACTAGTTCGGTCGAGCAGTACTTC.

Notes on this clonotype: Its ends do not fully match the called genes, so a read error is possible. V gene TRBV2 combines with J gene TRBJ1-6; TRBD1 matches 8 bases. CDR1 and CDR2 from the germline V gene are SNHLY and FYNNEI. The CDR3 is made up of 18 amino acids. Written as DNA, the CDR3 is TGCGCCAGCAGCCAAGCGGTACAGGGGGTTTCCTATAATTCACCCCTCCACTTT. Its translation: CASSQAVQGVSYNSPLHF.

The CDR3 region is CASSWRGTGDYGYTF. CDR3 bases: TGTGCCAGCAGCTGGCGAGGGACAGGGGACTATGGCTACACCTTC. This chain joins TRBV5-6 and TRBJ1-2, with TRBD1 matching over 10 bases. Trimming took 3 bases from V and 3 from J; bases not matched to a gene: 5. This CDR3 has 15 residues. CDR1 SGHDT and CDR2 YYEEEE come from the germline V gene. The whole variable domain, filled in from reference TRBV5-6 and TRBJ1-2, reads DAGVTQSPTHLIKTRGQQVTLRCSPKSGHDTVSWYQQALGQGPQFIFQYYEEEERQRGNFPDRFSGHQFPNYSSELNVNALLLGDSALYLCASSWRGTGDYGYTFGSGTRLTVV.

This clonotype was seen repeatedly, ten times or more. V usage is TRBV10-3 and J usage is TRBJ2-5; 10 nucleotides agree with TRBD2. The CDR3 covers 15 residues. The junction had 10 bases not matched to a gene; V was cut back by 0 bases and J by 12 bases. Looked up from germline, CDR1 is ENHRY and CDR2 is SYGVKD. CDR3 region: CAISESFLAGAQKYF. Written as DNA, the CDR3 is TGTGCCATCAGTGAGTCCTTTCTAGCGGGAGCCCAGAAGTACTTC.

This chain uses TRBV4-1 with TRBJ2-7; possibly TRBD1 for D (5 bases). Germline assignment: CDR1 MGHRA and CDR2 YSYEKL. Trimming took off 0 bases at V and 3 bases at J, with 9 bases between the two ends. The CDR3 is 14 residues long. CDR3 coding DNA: TGCGCCAGCAGCCAAGATAGGGGCCACTACGAGCAGTACTTC. This translates into CASSQDRGHYEQYF.